Following are 16 T cell receptor beta chains from one sample sequenced in a study of blood T cell repertoires in COVID-19. The protocol was immunoSEQ multiplex PCR, while the TCRdb copy is restricted to in-frame clones and leaves out a portion. The sample lists 120,000 to 150,000 clones; around 82% were seen once. Sequences were obtained from peripheral blood. The receptors shown here come from a woman in her forties or fifties with acute or convalescent COVID-19.

V usage is TRBV12-3 or TRBV12-4 and J usage is TRBJ2-7, with 7 positions matching TRBD2. The CDR3 totals 12 residues. V was pared by 6 bases and J by 5 bases, with 4 bases of the junction left unmatched. The CDR3 region has the DNA TGTGCCAGCAGGTCAAGCGGGGACGAGCAGTACTTC. Its protein is CASRSSGDEQYF.

CDR3 DNA: TGTGCCAGCAGCCTCCAGACAGATACGCAGTATTTT. Translating it yields CASSLQTDTQYF. The rearrangement uses TRBV11-2 and TRBJ2-3, with D uncertain. Deletions cut 5 bases from V and 3 bases from J, with 6 bases between. In germline, CDR1 is SGHAT, CDR2 FQNNGV. The CDR3 is made up of 12 amino acids.

The gene calls are TRBV30 and TRBJ1-5; D possibly corresponds to TRBD1 (5 bases). CDR1 GTSNPN and CDR2 SVGIG come from the germline V gene (reference sequence). V gave up 7 bases and J gave up 5 bases, with 15 bases separating them. This CDR3 region has 13 residues. CDR3 in DNA: TGTGCCTCGACAGCAGGGAAGGATCAGCCCCAGCATTTT. Its translation is CASTAGKDQPQHF.

V is TRBV3-1 (or the pseudogene TRBV3-2) and J is TRBJ1-1; TRBD1 matches at 7 bases. The CDR3 totals 16 residues. Germline CDR1 LGHDT, CDR2 YNNKEL (reference sequence). V shed 1 base and J 7 bases; nucleotides not matched to a gene: 12. CDR3 coding DNA: TGTGCCAGCAGCCAAGCCCTACAGGGGTGGCAGAGTGAAGCTTTCTTT. Amino acid sequence: CASSQALQGWQSEAFF.

CDR3 sequence reads: CASSKEGWGDQPQHF. CDR3 coding DNA: TGTGCCAGCAGCAAAGAGGGGTGGGGGGATCAGCCCCAGCATTTT. This chain uses TRBV21-1 with TRBJ1-5. TRBV21-1 represents a pseudogene. This CDR3 is 15 amino acids long.

About this clone itself: Different DNA sequences within this sample yield the same CDR3. This chain connects TRBV6-2 or TRBV6-3 to TRBJ1-5; D gene ambiguous. Germline CDR1 is MNHEY and CDR2 is SVGEGT. Trimming cost V 3 bases and J 2 bases, with 11 bases left between them. The CDR3 length is 15 residues. The CDR3 sequence is CASSYGGSRNQPQHF. The DNA of the CDR3 is TGTGCCAGCAGTTATGGCGGGAGCCGCAATCAGCCCCAGCATTTT.

This clone appeared a single time. The V call is TRBV5-1, the J call TRBJ1-4, with TRBD1 as a possible D gene (5 bases). Germline V gene data show CDR1 as SGHRS and CDR2 as YFSETQ. V was cut by 4 bases and J by 3 bases, with 10 bases left in between. The CDR3 is made up of 14 amino acids. The CDR3 here is CASSAGTANEKLFF. DNA of the CDR3: TGCGCCAGCAGCGCCGGGACTGCTAATGAAAAACTGTTTTTT.

V is TRBV5-4 and J is TRBJ1-1; 8 bases align to TRBD1. The CDR3 contains 13 residues. The germline V gene has CDR1 SGHNT and CDR2 YYREEE (reference sequence). With V trimmed by 7 bases and J by 8 bases, 10 bases remained unmatched. The CDR3 coding sequence is TGTGCCAGCGAAACTGGGGACAGGCGAGAAGCTTTCTTT. It yields the protein CASETGDRREAFF.

This chain joins TRBV18 and TRBJ1-1; no firm D call. This CDR3 spans 14 amino acids. The V end was cut by 2 bases, the J end by 1 base, with 8 bases between. Germline CDR1 is KGHSH and CDR2 is LQKENI. CDR3 in DNA: TGTGCCAGCTCACCAGGCCCTTGGAACACTGAAGCTTTCTTT. Its protein product is CASSPGPWNTEAFF.

For the CDR3, the DNA is TGCGCCAGCACCGAAGAGTACCAAGAGACCCAGTACTTC. Translating it yields CASTEEYQETQYF. The V gene is TRBV10-1, the J gene TRBJ2-5; no clear D. This CDR3 is 13 amino acids long. Germline V lookup: CDR1 WNHNN, CDR2 SYGVQD (reference sequence). V lost 7 bases and J lost 0, with 9 bases in between.

The rearrangement joins TRBV6-5 to TRBJ1-2, with 8 bases aligning to TRBD1. Germline CDR1 MNHEY, CDR2 SVGAGI. Trimming removed 2 bases from V and 7 bases from J; junction bases left unmatched: 6. This CDR3 has 14 residues. CDR3 sequence: CASSYTDRVVGYTF. Written as DNA, the CDR3 is TGTGCCAGCAGTTACACGGACAGGGTGGTTGGCTACACCTTC.

The rearrangement links TRBV19 to TRBJ1-1, with D possibly matching TRBD1 (6 bases). V was clipped by 6 bases and J by 1 base, with 9 bases between them. The germline V gene has CDR1 LNHDA and CDR2 SQIVND (reference sequence). CDR3 length equals 13 residues. The CDR3 sequence: CASRGHPNTEAFF. The CDR3 DNA is TGTGCCAGTAGGGGACATCCGAACACTGAAGCTTTCTTT.

The chain carries TRBV24-1 and TRBJ2-7, with 9 bases fitting TRBD1. With 6 bases clipped from V and 3 bases from J, the junction kept 8 bases outside the gene matches. The CDR3 is made up of 15 amino acids. The germline V gene has CDR1 KGHDR and CDR2 SFDVKD. Here the CDR3 reads CATSNSGTGNYEQYF. CDR3 coding DNA: TGTGCCACCAGTAACTCCGGGACAGGGAACTACGAGCAGTACTTC.

The CDR3 bases are TGTGCCAGCAGCTTGGGTCGCGAGCAGTACTTC. Translating gives CASSLGREQYF. The V gene is TRBV5-6, the J gene TRBJ2-7, with no clear D. CDR3 length: 11 amino acids. Looked up from germline, CDR1 is SGHDT and CDR2 is YYEEEE. Trimming cost V 0 bases and J 6 bases, with 4 bases left between them.

The rearrangement uses TRBV4-1 and TRBJ2-5, with D hard to call. Germline V gene sequence: CDR1 MGHRA, CDR2 YSYEKL. CDR3 length: 15 residues. With 1 base removed from V and 2 bases from J, the gap between germline ends came to 11 bases. The chain's CDR3 is CASSQASDGQETQYF. The CDR3 DNA reads as TGCGCCAGCAGCCAAGCTTCTGACGGGCAAGAGACCCAGTACTTC.

The table lists this clone with a few counts. This chain connects TRBV12-3 or TRBV12-4 to TRBJ2-5; D not resolved. The germline V and J ends were trimmed by 6 bases and 2 bases, with 10 bases remaining between them. The CDR3 loop spans 13 amino acids. CDR3 residues: CASRVQVQETQYF. DNA for the CDR3: TGTGCCAGCAGAGTCCAGGTACAAGAGACCCAGTACTTC.